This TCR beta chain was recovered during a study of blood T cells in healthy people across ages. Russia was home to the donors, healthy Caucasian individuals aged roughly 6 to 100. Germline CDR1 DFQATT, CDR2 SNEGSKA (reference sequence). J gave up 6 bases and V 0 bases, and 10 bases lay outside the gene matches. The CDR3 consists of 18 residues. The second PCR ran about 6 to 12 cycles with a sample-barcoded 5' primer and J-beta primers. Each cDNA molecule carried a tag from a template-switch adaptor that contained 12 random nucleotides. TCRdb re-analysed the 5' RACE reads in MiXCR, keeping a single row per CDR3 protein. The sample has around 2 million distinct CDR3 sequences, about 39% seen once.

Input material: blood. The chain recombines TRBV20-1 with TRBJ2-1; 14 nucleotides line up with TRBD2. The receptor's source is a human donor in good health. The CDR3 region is CSARDNRLAGGIFNEQFF. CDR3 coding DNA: TGCAGTGCTAGAGATAACAGACTAGCGGGGGGGATTTTCAATGAGCAGTTCTTC.